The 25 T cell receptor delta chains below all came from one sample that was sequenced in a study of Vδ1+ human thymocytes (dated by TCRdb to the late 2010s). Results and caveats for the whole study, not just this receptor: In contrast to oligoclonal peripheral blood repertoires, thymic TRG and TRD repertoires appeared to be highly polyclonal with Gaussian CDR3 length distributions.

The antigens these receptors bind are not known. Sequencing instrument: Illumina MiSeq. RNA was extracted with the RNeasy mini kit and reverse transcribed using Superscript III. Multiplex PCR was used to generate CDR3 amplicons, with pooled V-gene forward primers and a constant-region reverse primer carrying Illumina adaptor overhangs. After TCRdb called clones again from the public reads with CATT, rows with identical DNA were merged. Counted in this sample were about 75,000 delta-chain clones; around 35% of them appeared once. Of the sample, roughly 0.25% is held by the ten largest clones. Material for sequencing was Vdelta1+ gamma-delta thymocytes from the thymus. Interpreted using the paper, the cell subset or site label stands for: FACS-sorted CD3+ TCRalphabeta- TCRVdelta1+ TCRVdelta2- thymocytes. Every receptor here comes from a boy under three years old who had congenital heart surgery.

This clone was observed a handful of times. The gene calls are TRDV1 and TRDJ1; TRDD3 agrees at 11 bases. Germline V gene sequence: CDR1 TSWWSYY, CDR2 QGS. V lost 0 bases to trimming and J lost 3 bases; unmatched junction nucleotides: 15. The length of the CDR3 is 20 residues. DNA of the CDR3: TGTGCTCTTGGGGAACTGGCCTACGAGGTACTGGGGGATATGCCCGATAAACTCATCTTT. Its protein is CALGELAYEVLGDMPDKLIF.

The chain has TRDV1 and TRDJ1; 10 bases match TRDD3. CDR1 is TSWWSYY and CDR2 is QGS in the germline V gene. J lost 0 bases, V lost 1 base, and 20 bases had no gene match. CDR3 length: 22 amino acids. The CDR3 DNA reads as TGTGCTCTTGGGGAACGTCGGACCTACTTGGGGGATACTTCCAAGTACACCGATAAACTCATCTTT. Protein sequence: CALGERRTYLGDTSKYTDKLIF.

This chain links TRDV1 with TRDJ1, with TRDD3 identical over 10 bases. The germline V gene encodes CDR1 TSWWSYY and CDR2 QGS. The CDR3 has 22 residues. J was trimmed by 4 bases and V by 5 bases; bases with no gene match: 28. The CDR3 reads CALGSFLPTPLSTGGSGDKLIF. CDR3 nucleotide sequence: TGTGCTCTTGGGTCATTTCTTCCTACGCCTTTGTCTACTGGGGGATCCGGCGATAAACTCATCTTT.

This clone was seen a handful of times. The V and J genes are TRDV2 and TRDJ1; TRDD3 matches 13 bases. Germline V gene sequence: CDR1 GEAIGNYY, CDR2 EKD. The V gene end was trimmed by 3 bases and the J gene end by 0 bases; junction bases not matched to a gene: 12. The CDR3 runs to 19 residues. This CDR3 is CACDASYWGIRAYTDKLIF. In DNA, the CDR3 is TGTGCCTGTGACGCTTCCTACTGGGGGATACGCGCCTACACCGATAAACTCATCTTT.

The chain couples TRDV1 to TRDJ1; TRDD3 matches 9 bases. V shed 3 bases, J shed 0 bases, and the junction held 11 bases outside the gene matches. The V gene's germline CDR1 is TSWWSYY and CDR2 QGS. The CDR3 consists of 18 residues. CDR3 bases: TGTGCTCTTGGGGATAGCACTGGGGGACGATTGTACACCGATAAACTCATCTTT. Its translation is CALGDSTGGRLYTDKLIF.

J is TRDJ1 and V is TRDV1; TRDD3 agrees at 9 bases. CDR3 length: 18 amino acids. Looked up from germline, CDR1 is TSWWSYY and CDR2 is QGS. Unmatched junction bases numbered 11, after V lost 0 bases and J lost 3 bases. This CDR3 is CALGELSGIRVSADKLIF. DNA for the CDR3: TGTGCTCTTGGGGAACTATCGGGGATACGCGTATCGGCCGATAAACTCATCTTT.

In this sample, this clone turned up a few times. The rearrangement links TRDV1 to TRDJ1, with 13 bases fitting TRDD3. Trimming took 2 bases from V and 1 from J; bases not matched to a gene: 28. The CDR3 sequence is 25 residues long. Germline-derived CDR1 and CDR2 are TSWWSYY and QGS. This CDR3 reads CALGECRTAADRTGGYGKCTDKLIF. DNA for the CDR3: TGTGCTCTTGGGGAATGCCGGACAGCCGCCGATCGTACTGGGGGATACGGTAAATGCACCGATAAACTCATCTTT.

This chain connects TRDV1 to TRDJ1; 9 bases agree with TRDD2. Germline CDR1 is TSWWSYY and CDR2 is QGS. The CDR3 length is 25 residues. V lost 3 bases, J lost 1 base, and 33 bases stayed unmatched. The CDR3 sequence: CALGDPWPSYVGAWVTNLLTDKLIF. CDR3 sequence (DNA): TGTGCTCTTGGGGACCCATGGCCTTCCTACGTAGGGGCCTGGGTTACTAACCTCCTCACCGATAAACTCATCTTT.

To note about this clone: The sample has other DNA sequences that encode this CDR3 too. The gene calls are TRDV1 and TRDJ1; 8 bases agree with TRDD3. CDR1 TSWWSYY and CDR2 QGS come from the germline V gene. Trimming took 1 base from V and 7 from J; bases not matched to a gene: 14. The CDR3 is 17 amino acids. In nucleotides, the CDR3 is TGTGCTCTTGGGGAACGGGAGGCTTGTGGGGGATGCGTTAAACTCATCTTT. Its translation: CALGEREACGGCVKLIF.

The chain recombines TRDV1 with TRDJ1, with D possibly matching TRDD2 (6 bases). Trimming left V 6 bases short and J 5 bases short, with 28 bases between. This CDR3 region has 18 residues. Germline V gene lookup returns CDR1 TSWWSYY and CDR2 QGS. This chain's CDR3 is CALGLDVLQPVGRDKLIF. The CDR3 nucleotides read TGTGCTCTTGGACTAGACGTCCTACAACCCGTTGGCCGTGATAAACTCATCTTT.

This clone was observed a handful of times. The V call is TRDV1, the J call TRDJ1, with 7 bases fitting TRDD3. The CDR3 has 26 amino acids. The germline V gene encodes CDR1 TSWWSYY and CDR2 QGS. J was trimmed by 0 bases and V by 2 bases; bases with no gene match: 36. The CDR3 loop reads CALGEVLRPPRDYRRDTPRYTDKLIF. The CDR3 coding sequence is TGTGCTCTTGGGGAAGTCTTGAGGCCCCCACGGGATTATCGTCGGGATACCCCAAGGTACACCGATAAACTCATCTTT.

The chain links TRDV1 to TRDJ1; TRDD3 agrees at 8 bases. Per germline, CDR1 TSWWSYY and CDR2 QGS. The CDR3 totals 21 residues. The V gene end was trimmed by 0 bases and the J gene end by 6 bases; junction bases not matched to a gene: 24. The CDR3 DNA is TGTGCTCTTGGGGAACTCTCGGACCGGAGACGGGCGGGATACGGATCGCATAAACTCATCTTT. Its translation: CALGELSDRRRAGYGSHKLIF.

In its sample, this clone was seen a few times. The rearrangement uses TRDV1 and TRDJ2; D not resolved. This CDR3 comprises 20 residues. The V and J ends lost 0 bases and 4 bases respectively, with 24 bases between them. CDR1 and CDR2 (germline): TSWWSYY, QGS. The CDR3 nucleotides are TGTGCTCTTGGGGAACTTACCAGACTCCCCTGGCTCTCCGAGACAGCACAACTCTTCTTT. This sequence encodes CALGELTRLPWLSETAQLFF.

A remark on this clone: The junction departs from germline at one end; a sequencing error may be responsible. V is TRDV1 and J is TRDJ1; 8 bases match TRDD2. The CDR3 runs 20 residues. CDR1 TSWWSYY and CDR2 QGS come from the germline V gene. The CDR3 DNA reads TGTGCTCTTGGGAACAACTTCCTACGCCTTGGGGGTCCGTACACCGATAAACCCATCTTT. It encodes CALGNNFLRLGGPYTDKPIF.

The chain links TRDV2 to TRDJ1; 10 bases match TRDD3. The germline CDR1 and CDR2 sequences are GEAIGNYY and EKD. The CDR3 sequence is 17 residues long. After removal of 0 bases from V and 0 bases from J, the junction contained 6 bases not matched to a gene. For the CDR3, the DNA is TGTGCCTGTGACACCAATAAGCTGGGGGATAACACCGATAAACTCATCTTT. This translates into CACDTNKLGDNTDKLIF.

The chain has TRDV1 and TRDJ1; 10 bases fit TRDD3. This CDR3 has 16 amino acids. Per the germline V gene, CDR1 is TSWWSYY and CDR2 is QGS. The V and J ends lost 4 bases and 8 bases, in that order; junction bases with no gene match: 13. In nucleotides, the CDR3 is TGTGCTCTTGGGGGGATTAACTACTGGGGGATTGAAAAACTCATCTTT. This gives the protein CALGGINYWGIEKLIF.

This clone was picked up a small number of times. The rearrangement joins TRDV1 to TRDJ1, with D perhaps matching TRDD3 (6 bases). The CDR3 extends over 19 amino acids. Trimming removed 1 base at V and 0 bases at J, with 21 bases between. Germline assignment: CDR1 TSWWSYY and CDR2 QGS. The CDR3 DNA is TGTGCTCTTGGGGAACACTGTTACTCGCTGGGGCTTTACACCGATAAACTCATCTTT. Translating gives CALGEHCYSLGLYTDKLIF.

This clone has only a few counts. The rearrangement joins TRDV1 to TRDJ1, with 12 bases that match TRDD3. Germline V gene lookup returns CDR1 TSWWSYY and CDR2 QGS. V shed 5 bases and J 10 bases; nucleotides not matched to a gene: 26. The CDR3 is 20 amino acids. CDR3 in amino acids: CALGILRYSGGYVLPNSLIF. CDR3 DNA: TGTGCTCTTGGGATACTACGGTACTCTGGGGGATACGTACTCCCAAACTCACTCATCTTT.

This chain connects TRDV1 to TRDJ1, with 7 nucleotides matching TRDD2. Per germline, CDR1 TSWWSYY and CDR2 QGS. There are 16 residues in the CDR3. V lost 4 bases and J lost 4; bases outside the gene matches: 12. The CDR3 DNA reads TGTGCTCTTGGGGGTTCCTACTGTGGGATCGGCGATAAACTCATCTTT. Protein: CALGGSYCGIGDKLIF.

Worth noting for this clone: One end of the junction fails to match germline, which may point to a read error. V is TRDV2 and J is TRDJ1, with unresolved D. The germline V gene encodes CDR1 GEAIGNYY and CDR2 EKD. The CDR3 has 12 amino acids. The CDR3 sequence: CACATLTDNLIF. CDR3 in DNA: TGTGCCTGTGCCACCTTGACCGATAACCTCATCTTT.

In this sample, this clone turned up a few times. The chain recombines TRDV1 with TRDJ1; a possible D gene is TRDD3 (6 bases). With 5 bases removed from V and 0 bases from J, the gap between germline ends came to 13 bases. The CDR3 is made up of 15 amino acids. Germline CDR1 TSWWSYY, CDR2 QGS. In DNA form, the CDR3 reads TGTGCTCTTGGGACCCTTCGGGGATACACCGATAAACTCATCTTT. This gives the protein CALGTLRGYTDKLIF.

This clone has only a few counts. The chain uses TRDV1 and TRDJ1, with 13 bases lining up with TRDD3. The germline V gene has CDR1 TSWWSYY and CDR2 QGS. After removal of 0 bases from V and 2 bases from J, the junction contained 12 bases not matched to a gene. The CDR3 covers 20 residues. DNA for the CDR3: TGTGCTCTTGGGGAACTAATTGGATGTACTGGGGGATACGAAACCGATAAACTCATCTTT. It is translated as CALGELIGCTGGYETDKLIF.

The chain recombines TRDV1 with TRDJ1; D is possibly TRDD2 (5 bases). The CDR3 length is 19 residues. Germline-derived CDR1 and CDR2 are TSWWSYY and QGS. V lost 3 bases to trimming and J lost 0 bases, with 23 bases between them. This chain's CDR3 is CALGDDLRESGLYTDKLIF. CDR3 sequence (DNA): TGTGCTCTTGGGGATGACCTACGTGAGAGTGGGTTGTACACCGATAAACTCATCTTT.

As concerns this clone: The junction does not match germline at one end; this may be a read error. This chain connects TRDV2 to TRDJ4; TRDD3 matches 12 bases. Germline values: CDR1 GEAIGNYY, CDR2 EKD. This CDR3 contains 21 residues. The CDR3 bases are TGTGCCTGTGCCACCCGACCTTCCTGGCGTACTGGGGGATACCCGTCACGACCCCTGATCTTT. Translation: CACATRPSWRTGGYPSRPLIF.

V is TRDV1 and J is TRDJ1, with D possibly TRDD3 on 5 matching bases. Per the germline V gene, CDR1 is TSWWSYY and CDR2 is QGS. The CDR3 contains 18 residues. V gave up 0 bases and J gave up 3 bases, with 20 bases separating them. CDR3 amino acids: CALGELAKLGLFPDKLIF. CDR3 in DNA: TGTGCTCTTGGGGAACTCGCGAAGCTGGGTCTTTTCCCCGATAAACTCATCTTT.